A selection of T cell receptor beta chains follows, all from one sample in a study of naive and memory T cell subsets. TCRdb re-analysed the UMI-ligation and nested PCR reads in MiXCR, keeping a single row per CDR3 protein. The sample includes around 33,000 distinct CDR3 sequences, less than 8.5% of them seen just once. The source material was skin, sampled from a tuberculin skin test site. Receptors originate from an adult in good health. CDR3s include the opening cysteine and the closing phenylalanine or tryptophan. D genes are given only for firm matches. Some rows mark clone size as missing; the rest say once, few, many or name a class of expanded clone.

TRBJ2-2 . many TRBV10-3 TGTGCCATCAGAGGGGGAGGGGCCGCTGGGTTCGGCACCGGGGAGCTGTTTTTT CAIRGGGAAGFGTGELFF
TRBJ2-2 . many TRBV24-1 TGTGCCACCAGTGATACACAGACAGTCACCGGGGAGCTGTTTTTT CATSDTQTVTGELFF
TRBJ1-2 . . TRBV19 TGTGCCAGTAGTCCTCAGGGTGGCTATGGCTACACCTTC CASSPQGGYGYTF
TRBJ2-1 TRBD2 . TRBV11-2 TGTGCCAGCAGCCCCAGGACTAGCGGGGGGGCCGACAATGAGCAGTTCTTC CASSPRTSGGADNEQFF
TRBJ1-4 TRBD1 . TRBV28 TGTGCCAGCAGTTTATTGGGGCGGACAGGCAATGAAAAACTGTTTTTT CASSLLGRTGNEKLFF
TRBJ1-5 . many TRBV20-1 TGCAGTGCTAGAGATCTAGGGGTAAGCAATCAGCCCCAGCATTTT CSARDLGVSNQPQHF
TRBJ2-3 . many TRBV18 TGTGCCAGCTCACCACCGGTTTTGGATACGCAGTATTTT CASSPPVLDTQYF
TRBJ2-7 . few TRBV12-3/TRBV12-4 TGTGCCAGCAGCCCGCGAAGCTCCTACGAGCAGTACTTC CASSPRSSYEQYF
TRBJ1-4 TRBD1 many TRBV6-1 TGTGCCAGCAGTGGGAGACAGGGGAAGAATGAAAAACTGTTTTTT CASSGRQGKNEKLFF
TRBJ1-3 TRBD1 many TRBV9 TGTGCCAGCAGCGTAGCCGGACAGGGTGGAAACACCATATATTTT CASSVAGQGGNTIYF
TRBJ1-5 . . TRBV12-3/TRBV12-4 TGTGCCAGCAGTCCGACAGGTTCGCAGCAGCCCCAGCATTTT CASSPTGSQQPQHF
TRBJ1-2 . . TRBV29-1 TGCAGCGGAGATGGCTACACCTTC CSGDGYTF
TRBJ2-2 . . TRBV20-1 TGCAGTGCTAGAGGCGGGCGGGGCGCCGGGGAGCTGTTTTTT CSARGGRGAGELFF
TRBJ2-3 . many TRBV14 TGTGCCAGCAGCCATTCCCCGAGTCCGAGCACAGATACGCAGTATTTT CASSHSPSPSTDTQYF